A selection of T cell receptor beta chains follows, all from one sample in a study of blood T cell repertoires in COVID-19. Some clones are missing from TCRdb's copy, which holds only in-frame ones; the method was immunoSEQ multiplex PCR. The sample lists approximately 130,000 clones; under 85% were seen once. The specimen was PBMCs or T cells enriched from blood (not recorded which). The receptors derive from a young man who had recovered from COVID-19. Each CDR3 is given with its conserved first and last residue. The order of the fields is J gene, D gene, clone size, V gene, CDR3 protein, CDR3 DNA. A D gene is named only where the DNA matches it firmly. Clone size appears in some rows only: once, few, many, or a class for an expanded clone.

TRBJ1-5 - - TRBV5-5 CASSLVTGSNQPQHF TGTGCCAGCAGCTTGGTAACAGGGAGCAATCAGCCCCAGCATTTT
TRBJ1-2 - - TRBV28 CASSLTSPIQGSGYTF TGTGCCAGCAGTTTAACTTCCCCAATTCAGGGATCTGGCTACACCTTC
TRBJ2-1 TRBD2 - TRBV28 CASSTTSGPHNEQFF TGTGCCAGCAGCACGACTAGCGGACCCCACAATGAGCAGTTCTTC
TRBJ2-7 TRBD1 - TRBV30 CAWMTQGALEQYF TGTGCCTGGATGACACAGGGGGCGCTAGAGCAGTACTTC
TRBJ1-2 - once TRBV5-1 CARRAAGGARGYTF TGCGCCCGCCGCGCCGCGGGGGGGGCGCGTGGCTACACCTTC
TRBJ2-7 - - TRBV2 CASSDGGSYEQYF TGTGCCAGCAGTGATGGAGGTTCCTACGAGCAGTACTTC
TRBJ1-1 - - TRBV21-1 CATPRVAFF TGTGCCACGCCACGGGTAGCTTTCTTT
TRBJ1-4 TRBD1 - TRBV5-1 CASKTGGRMDEKLFF TGCGCCAGCAAAACAGGGGGCCGGATGGATGAAAAACTGTTTTTT
TRBJ1-3 - - TRBV29-1 CSVDGGRNTIYF TGCAGCGTTGACGGAGGGAGAAACACCATATATTTT
TRBJ2-7 - - TRBV14 CASSRRDTYEQYF TGTGCCAGCAGTCGACGGGATACCTACGAGCAGTACTTC
TRBJ1-2 TRBD1 - TRBV7-9 CASSPGQGVAYGYTF TGTGCCAGCAGCCCGGGACAGGGGGTCGCCTATGGCTACACCTTC
TRBJ2-7 TRBD1 - TRBV5-1 CASSMGGTGVLEQYF TGCGCCAGCAGCATGGGCGGGACAGGGGTTCTCGAGCAGTACTTC
TRBJ2-7 TRBD1 - TRBV19 CASSIWDSFYEQYF TGTGCCAGTAGTATTTGGGACAGCTTCTACGAGCAGTACTTC
TRBJ2-1 - - TRBV14 CASSQESGEQFF TGTGCCAGCAGCCAAGAGAGCGGCGAGCAGTTCTTC
TRBJ2-4 TRBD2 - TRBV5-1 CASSTGTSGGVNIQYF TGCGCCAGCAGCACCGGGACTAGCGGGGGGGTGAACATTCAGTACTTC
TRBJ1-1 TRBD1 - TRBV7-2 CASSARTGRVGTEAFF TGTGCCAGCAGCGCCCGGACAGGGCGGGTCGGCACTGAAGCTTTCTTT
TRBJ1-2 TRBD1 - TRBV9 CASSARITQGGGYTF TGTGCCAGCAGCGCGCGAATTACCCAGGGGGGCGGCTACACCTTC
TRBJ1-1 - - TRBV6-5 CASSRDGGNTEAFF TGTGCCAGCAGTAGAGACGGAGGGAACACTGAAGCTTTCTTT
TRBJ1-1 TRBD1 - TRBV6-5 CASSSGQGGNTEAFF TGTGCCAGCAGTTCGGGGCAGGGGGGGAACACTGAAGCTTTCTTT
TRBJ1-2 TRBD1 - TRBV6-5 CASTPTPGQGGGYTF TGTGCCAGCACCCCCACTCCGGGACAGGGAGGAGGCTACACCTTC
TRBJ2-2 TRBD1 - TRBV14 CASSQRTGRTGELFF TGTGCCAGCAGCCAACGGACAGGGCGGACCGGGGAGCTGTTTTTT
TRBJ1-1 - - TRBV7-3 CASSLTPGTEAFF TGTGCCAGCAGCTTAACGCCCGGGACTGAAGCTTTCTTT
TRBJ2-3 - - TRBV4-1 CASSQDQQDTDTQYF TGCGCCAGCAGCCAAGATCAACAGGACACAGATACGCAGTATTTT
TRBJ1-2 TRBD1 - TRBV7-2 CASSLAPGQYGYTF TGTGCCAGCAGCTTAGCCCCGGGACAGTATGGCTACACCTTC
TRBJ1-1 TRBD1 - TRBV5-1 CASSLLRDRANTEAFF TGCGCCAGCAGCTTACTCCGGGACAGGGCGAACACTGAAGCTTTCTTT
TRBJ2-1 TRBD2 - TRBV10-2 CASNAGGEQFF TGCGCCAGCAATGCGGGGGGTGAGCAGTTCTTC
TRBJ1-2 - - TRBV18 CASSPSDSQGSYGYTF TGTGCCAGCTCACCATCGGATTCACAGGGATCCTATGGCTACACCTTC
TRBJ1-2 TRBD1 - TRBV7-9 CASSVGSTGGEGYTF TGTGCCAGCAGCGTTGGGTCGACAGGGGGAGAGGGCTACACCTTC
TRBJ2-1 TRBD2 - TRBV5-4 CASSGGWTSGSFEQFF TGTGCCAGCAGCGGGGGGTGGACTAGCGGGAGCTTTGAGCAGTTCTTC
TRBJ1-2 - - TRBV28 CASSPGQIYNYGYTF TGTGCCAGCAGTCCCGGACAGATTTATAACTATGGCTACACCTTC
TRBJ2-5 TRBD1 - TRBV12-5 CASALPDRGQETQYF TGTGCTAGTGCTCTCCCGGACAGGGGGCAAGAGACCCAGTACTTC
TRBJ1-2 TRBD1 - TRBV11-2 CASSFTGGDGYTF TGTGCCAGCAGCTTCACAGGGGGCGACGGCTACACCTTC
TRBJ1-1 - - TRBV27 CASSVQGSSAFF TGTGCCAGCAGTGTCCAGGGTTCGTCAGCTTTCTTT
TRBJ2-3 TRBD2 - TRBV2 CASKAGGLDTQYF TGTGCCAGTAAAGCGGGGGGGCTGGATACGCAGTATTTT
TRBJ2-7 - - TRBV25-1 CASSEGVGHRVHF TGTGCCAGCAGTGAGGGTGTAGGACACCGGGTGCACTTC
TRBJ1-5 - - TRBV2 CASSGGRGNQPQHF TGTGCCAGCAGTGGGGGGAGGGGGAATCAGCCCCAGCATTTT
TRBJ2-7 - few TRBV9 CASSVFQYDEQYF TGTGCCAGCAGCGTCTTCCAGTACGACGAGCAGTACTTC
TRBJ1-6 - - TRBV9 CASSIRVSDSPLHF TGTGCCAGCAGCATCCGGGTCTCGGATTCACCCCTCCACTTT
TRBJ2-4 - once TRBV27 CASSLQGAKNIQYF TGTGCCAGCAGTTTACAGGGGGCCAAAAACATTCAGTACTTC
TRBJ1-1 TRBD1 - TRBV18 CASSSSGQGPNTEAFF TGTGCCAGCTCATCGTCGGGACAGGGACCCAACACTGAAGCTTTCTTT
TRBJ1-3 - - TRBV20-1 CSASPPNSGNTIYF TGCAGTGCTAGTCCCCCCAACTCTGGAAACACCATATATTTT
TRBJ1-2 - - TRBV7-9 CASSLPLSYSYGYTF TGTGCCAGCAGCTTACCCCTCTCCTACAGCTATGGCTACACCTTC
TRBJ1-3 TRBD1 - TRBV14 CASSAATGERNTIYF TGTGCCAGCAGCGCGGCTACAGGGGAGAGAAACACCATATATTTT
TRBJ1-1 - - TRBV5-1 CASSLPGQSMNTEAFF TGCGCCAGCAGCTTACCTGGACAGTCTATGAACACTGAAGCTTTCTTT
TRBJ2-7 - - TRBV11-2 CASSTVRGSRRALYEQYF TGTGCCAGCAGCACAGTACGGGGATCGAGGAGGGCACTCTACGAGCAGTACTTC
TRBJ2-1 - - TRBV29-1 CSVGGPMSSYNEQFF TGCAGCGTTGGGGGGCCGATGAGCTCCTACAATGAGCAGTTCTTC
TRBJ1-2 TRBD1 - TRBV12-5 CASGPDRDYGYTF TGTGCTAGTGGTCCCGACAGGGACTATGGCTACACCTTC
TRBJ2-3 - - TRBV18 CASSPMGGPSTDTQYF TGTGCCAGCTCACCAATGGGGGGACCTAGCACAGATACGCAGTATTTT
TRBJ2-5 TRBD1 - TRBV11-2 CASSHRQGGFPETQYF TGTGCCAGCAGCCACCGACAGGGTGGATTTCCAGAGACCCAGTACTTC
TRBJ2-3 - once TRBV2 CASTPVGGTDTQYF TGTGCCAGCACTCCTGTGGGCGGCACAGATACGCAGTATTTT
TRBJ1-6 TRBD1 - TRBV9 CASSPQGVKNSPLHF TGTGCCAGCAGCCCCCAGGGGGTGAAGAATTCACCCCTCCACTTT
TRBJ2-1 TRBD2 - TRBV7-2 CASSLDAGVQGNEQFF TGTGCCAGCAGCTTAGACGCGGGGGTCCAAGGCAATGAGCAGTTCTTC
TRBJ2-3 TRBD1 - TRBV11-3 CASSLGDRSTDTQYF TGTGCCAGCAGCTTAGGGGACAGGAGCACAGATACGCAGTATTTT
TRBJ1-3 TRBD1 - TRBV28 CASSPQGAQYYSGNTIYF TGTGCCAGCAGTCCACAGGGGGCCCAGTATTACTCTGGAAACACCATATATTTT
TRBJ1-2 TRBD1 - TRBV29-1 CSVFSQGGYGYTF TGCAGCGTTTTCTCACAGGGGGGCTATGGCTACACCTTC
TRBJ1-4 - - TRBV11-2 CASTKDSYNEKLFF TGTGCCAGCACTAAGGACAGCTACAATGAAAAACTGTTTTTT
TRBJ1-2 TRBD1 - TRBV27 CASMGRDRGNGYTF TGTGCCAGCATGGGCCGGGACAGGGGCAATGGCTACACCTTC
TRBJ1-2 TRBD1 - TRBV5-4 CASSFNWGQANGYTF TGTGCCAGCAGCTTCAACTGGGGACAGGCCAATGGCTACACCTTC
TRBJ1-5 TRBD1 - TRBV11-2 CASSSTGDPRGSNQPQHF TGTGCCAGCAGCTCGACAGGGGACCCAAGGGGGAGCAATCAGCCCCAGCATTTT